The T cell receptor beta chain under discussion was sequenced for a study of blood T cell repertoires in COVID-19. Study as a whole: The cDNA or gDNA used as material had been derived from T cells, B-cell-depleted T cells, or PBMCs.

Germline lookup yields CDR1 LNHDA and CDR2 SQIVND (reference sequence). The V gene end was trimmed by 7 bases and the J gene end by 4 bases; junction bases not matched to a gene: 4. The CDR3 has 13 residues. Repertoires were generated with immunoSEQ multiplex PCR, while TCRdb's copy carries only in-frame clones and drops some. The table records approximately 430,000 clones, 80% to 90% of them present only once. The clonotype comes from a woman aged 25 to 39 with active or convalescent COVID-19. Material for sequencing was peripheral blood. V is TRBV19 and J is TRBJ1-2; 9 positions agree with TRBD1. CDR3 sequence: CASNTGGGYGYTF. CDR3 in DNA: TGTGCCAGTAATACAGGGGGCGGCTATGGCTACACCTTC. The full variable domain, rest sourced from reference TRBV19 and TRBJ1-2, is DGGITQSPKYLFRKEGQNVTLSCEQNLNHDAMYWYRQDPGQGLRLIYYSQIVNDFQKGDIAEGYSVSREKKESFPLTVTSAQKNPTAFYLCASNTGGGYGYTFGSGTRLTVV.